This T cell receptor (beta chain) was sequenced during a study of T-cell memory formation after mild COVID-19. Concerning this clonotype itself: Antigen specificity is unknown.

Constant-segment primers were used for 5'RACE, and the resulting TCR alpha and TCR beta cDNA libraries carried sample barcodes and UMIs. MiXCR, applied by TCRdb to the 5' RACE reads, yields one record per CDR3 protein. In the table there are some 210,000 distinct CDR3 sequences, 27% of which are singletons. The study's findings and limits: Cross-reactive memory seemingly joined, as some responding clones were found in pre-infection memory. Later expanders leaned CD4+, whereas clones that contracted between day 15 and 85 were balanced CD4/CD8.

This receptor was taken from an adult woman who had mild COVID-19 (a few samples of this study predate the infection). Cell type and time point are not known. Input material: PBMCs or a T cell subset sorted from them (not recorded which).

CDR3: CASSLREAETQYF. CDR3 nucleotides: TGTGCCAGCAGTTTACGGGAAGCGGAGACCCAGTACTTC. V usage is TRBV12-3 or TRBV12-4 and J usage is TRBJ2-5; D perhaps matches TRBD2 (5 bases). The CDR3 sequence is 13 residues long. Between the trimmed V and J ends, which lost 2 bases and 5 bases, there was a span of 9 bases.